This entry lists 16 T cell receptor beta chains sequenced from one sample in a study of PD-L1 blockade in urothelial cancer. The method was immunoSEQ multiplex PCR; TCRdb's version includes in-frame clones alone and lacks a portion of them. The data contain tens of thousands of clones, nearly 90% of them singletons. Sequencing used PBMCs, obtained around atezolizumab (anti-PD-L1) treatment. The receptors originated from a man between 60 and 75 years old with urothelial cancer.

The chain employs TRBV19 and TRBJ1-2; the D gene is possibly TRBD1 (5 bases). The germline V gene encodes CDR1 LNHDA and CDR2 SQIVND (reference sequence). V was shortened by 0 bases and J by 2 bases, with 10 bases between the two germline ends. This CDR3 comprises 15 residues. CDR3 nucleotides: TGTGCCAGTAGTATAGATCGGGGGAACAACTATGGCTACACCTTC. Its translation is CASSIDRGNNYGYTF.

The CDR3 loop reads CASRRRRATNEKLFF. The CDR3 DNA reads TGTGCCAGCCGGAGACGGAGGGCAACTAATGAAAAACTGTTTTTT. V and J are TRBV28 and TRBJ1-4, with D unresolved. Germline CDR1 MDHEN, CDR2 SYDVKM. V lost 8 bases and J lost 0, with 13 bases in between. This CDR3 contains 15 residues.

J is TRBJ1-5 and V is TRBV19; the D gene is possibly TRBD1 (5 bases). Deletions cut 3 bases from V and 5 bases from J, with 8 bases between. Germline V gene sequence: CDR1 LNHDA, CDR2 SQIVND (reference sequence). The CDR3 consists of 13 residues. In nucleotides, the CDR3 is TGTGCCAGTAGTATCCAGGGCGATCAGCCCCAGCATTTT. Protein: CASSIQGDQPQHF.

The rearrangement joins TRBV5-1 to TRBJ2-7; perhaps TRBD1 as D (5 bases). Germline V CDR1 and CDR2: SGHRS, YFSETQ. The CDR3 consists of 13 residues. V lost 3 bases, J lost 2 bases, and 9 bases lay in between. CDR3 sequence reads: CASSYPGTYEQYF. The CDR3 nucleotides are TGCGCCAGCAGCTACCCAGGGACCTACGAGCAGTACTTC.

The chain couples TRBV7-9 to TRBJ1-2, with D possibly matching TRBD1 (5 bases). The V end lost 1 base, the J end lost 8 bases, and 14 bases lay between the germline ends. In germline, CDR1 is SEHNR, CDR2 FQNEAQ (reference sequence). The CDR3 covers 14 residues. The CDR3 loop is CASSLEYEAGGYTF. The CDR3 DNA is TGTGCCAGCAGCTTAGAGTACGAGGCAGGGGGCTACACCTTC.

The genes are TRBV6-1 and TRBJ1-5, with D perhaps matching TRBD1 (6 bases). In germline, CDR1 is MNHNS, CDR2 SASEGT. This CDR3 region has 18 residues. V was shortened by 3 bases and J by 0 bases, with 18 bases between the two germline ends. DNA of the CDR3: TGTGCCAGCAGTGACCGAGGGCGGACAGTTTATAGCAATCAGCCCCAGCATTTT. Amino acid sequence: CASSDRGRTVYSNQPQHF.

The table lists this clone with a few counts. The gene calls are TRBV5-1 and TRBJ2-5; 7 bases map to TRBD2. Germline V gene data show CDR1 as SGHRS and CDR2 as YFSETQ. V lost 6 bases and J lost 2; bases outside the gene matches: 4. The CDR3 has 13 residues. This CDR3 reads CASTGGDQETQYF. In nucleotides, the CDR3 is TGCGCCAGCACTGGGGGGGATCAAGAGACCCAGTACTTC.

The chain links TRBV18 to TRBJ1-6; TRBD1 matches at 8 bases. The junction had 9 bases not matched to a gene; V was cut back by 2 bases and J by 15 bases. CDR1 is KGHSH and CDR2 is LQKENI in the germline V gene. There are 14 residues in the CDR3. CDR3 DNA sequence: TGTGCCAGCTCACCATTACCCGGGACAGGACTCCTCCACTTT. Its translation is CASSPLPGTGLLHF.

V gene TRBV28 combines with J gene TRBJ1-5, with D hard to call. This CDR3 comprises 14 residues. Germline CDR1 and CDR2: MDHEN and SYDVKM. Trimming cost V 3 bases and J 4 bases, with 10 bases left between them. The CDR3 sequence is CASSFIIENQPQHF. CDR3 sequence (DNA): TGTGCCAGCAGTTTTATTATAGAGAATCAGCCCCAGCATTTT. The complete variable domain, with remaining parts taken from reference TRBV28 and TRBJ1-5, reads DVKVTQSSRYLVKRTGEKVFLECVQDMDHENMFWYRQDPGLGLRLIYFSYDVKMKEKGDIPEGYSVSREKKERFSLILESASTNQTSMYLCASSFIIENQPQHFGDGTRLSIL.

The J gene is TRBJ2-3, the V gene TRBV11-3; D may be TRBD1 (6 bases). CDR1 and CDR2 (germline): SGHNT, YENEEA. The ends were cut back, 7 bases at V and 2 bases at J, with 16 bases in the middle. The CDR3 extends over 15 amino acids. CDR3 DNA sequence: TGTGCCAGCACCTCAGGGGACACTTCCACAGATACGCAGTATTTT. Its protein is CASTSGDTSTDTQYF. The complete variable domain, with remaining parts taken from reference TRBV11-3 and TRBJ2-3, reads EAGVVQSPRYKIIEKKQPVAFWCNPISGHNTLYWYLQNLGQGPELLIRYENEEAVDDSQLPKDRFSAERLKGVDSTLKIQPAELGDSAVYLCASTSGDTSTDTQYFGPGTRLTVL.

This clone was observed a single time. The chain has TRBV5-4 and TRBJ2-5, with 14 bases matching TRBD2. The V gene end was trimmed by 5 bases and the J gene end by 0 bases; junction bases not matched to a gene: 9. The CDR3 has 18 amino acids. Germline assignment: CDR1 SGHNT and CDR2 YYREEE (reference sequence). The CDR3 sequence: CASRPGLAGGSYQETQYF. CDR3 DNA: TGTGCCAGCAGGCCAGGACTAGCGGGGGGATCGTACCAAGAGACCCAGTACTTC.

J is TRBJ2-3 and V is TRBV19; the match to TRBD2 covers 8 bases. Looked up from germline, CDR1 is LNHDA and CDR2 is SQIVND (reference sequence). Losses at the gene ends were 3 bases for V and 3 bases for J; bases not matched to a gene: 8. The CDR3 spans 16 residues. The CDR3 DNA is TGTGCCAGTAGTATCGGGGTGGCTAGCGGGACAGATACGCAGTATTTT. Translated, it gives CASSIGVASGTDTQYF.

The genes are TRBV27 and TRBJ2-7; D unclear. This CDR3 spans 9 amino acids. CDR1 MNHEY and CDR2 SMNVEV come from the germline V gene (reference sequence). Trimming cost V 10 bases and J 3 bases, with 4 bases left between them. In nucleotides, the CDR3 is TGTGCCATCTACTACGAGCAGTACTTC. It translates to CAIYYEQYF.

The J gene is TRBJ2-3, the V gene TRBV7-2; 7 positions match TRBD2. Germline CDR1 is SGHTA and CDR2 is FQGNSA. The V segment lost 0 bases and the J segment 7 bases; nucleotides outside the gene matches: 1. CDR3 length: 13 amino acids. In DNA, the CDR3 is TGTGCCAGCAGCTTAGCGCGGGGGAATACGCAGTATTTT. Its protein product is CASSLARGNTQYF.

The chain recombines TRBV18 with TRBJ2-3; 11 bases agree with TRBD2. There are 16 residues in the CDR3. V dropped 1 base and J dropped 3; count of bases not matched to a gene: 3. CDR1 and CDR2 from the germline V gene are KGHSH and LQKENI. CDR3: CASSPQLAGGTDTQYF. The CDR3 region has the DNA TGTGCCAGCTCACCACAGCTAGCGGGGGGTACAGATACGCAGTATTTT.

The gene calls are TRBV7-3 and TRBJ2-7; 7 nucleotides agree with TRBD1. Germline-derived CDR1 and CDR2 are SGHTA and FQGTGA. J gave up 12 bases and V 5 bases, and 13 bases lay outside the gene matches. The CDR3 loop spans 13 amino acids. The CDR3 here is CASSAGGSTTPYF. The CDR3 DNA follows: TGTGCCAGCAGCGCAGGGGGATCAACCACCCCGTACTTC.